Detailed here is one T cell receptor (beta chain). This receptor's antigen is unknown. No much larger clone is present one base from it, and per-base qualities are unavailable. The 39 donors, aged 6 to 90 years, were systemically healthy Caucasian individuals from Russia. Roughly 10 milliliters of peripheral blood were drawn from each donor into EDTA-treated Vacutainer tubes. PBMCs were isolated by Ficoll-Paque density-gradient centrifugation, with at least 7 million obtained per sample. Total RNA was extracted from PBMCs with Trizol reagent, with at least 6 micrograms obtained per sample. For every donor, flow cytometry on a PBMC aliquot measured the percentage of naive CD45RAhigh/CD27high T cells. Library construction relied on 5' RACE. The sequencer was an Illumina HiSeq 2500. A second PCR of about 7 to 12 cycles was run with a J-beta primer mix and a sample-barcoded 5' primer. A template-switch 5' adaptor carrying 12 random nucleotides introduced a unique molecular identifier onto each TCR beta cDNA molecule. At least 2.5 million CDR3-containing paired-end reads were obtained from each sample. The Mint cDNA synthesis kit, primed by a TRBC-specific oligonucleotide, was used to synthesize first-strand cDNA from all RNA. Following uracil-DNA glycosylase treatment, a first 18-cycle PCR with universal primers M1SS and BC2_uni_R was performed on all cDNA. Per the source publication's procedure: For normalization, 1 million high-quality reads were randomly selected from each sample, with every read carrying a distinct molecular identifier. Instead of being binned into consensus sequences, reads that shared molecular identifiers were thrown out. CDR3 identification, clonotype clustering and error correction used MiTCR with a Q25 quality threshold and the strictest error-elimination algorithm. A nonparametric unseen species model with Euler transformation was used to estimate a lower bound on total TCR beta diversity. TCRdb ran its own pipeline on the public reads, namely fastp trimming at Q25 and MiXCR clone calling, and kept in-frame beta chains. Rows are unified per CDR3 protein, each entry keeping the most common DNA and genes. The authors' filters were not applied to this entry. The sample table shows fewer than 1 million distinct CDR3 sequences, and around 45% are seen once. About 19% of the sample is in the top ten clones.

Spanning cysteine to phenylalanine, the CDR3 consists of 14 amino acids. The sequence is cut down to CDR3 DNA, 42 bases in frame from base 1. CDR1 is given as GTSNPN and CDR2 as SVGIG, both from the germline V gene (reference sequence). At the junction V is shortened by 0 bases and J by 9 bases, with 15 bases in between. These data are taken from a study of blood T cells in healthy people across ages (dated by TCRdb to about 2015). Regarding the complete study: In model experiments, template switching captured about one uniquely barcoded TCR beta cDNA molecule for every two T cells. To track age-related changes in TCR beta repertoire diversity, the study relied on deep sequencing normalized with unique cDNA molecular identifiers. Donors were grouped into four age groups: young (average about 15 years), middle-aged (39), aged (about 60) and long-lived (roughly 80). Donors of different ages were randomly distributed across sequencing lanes to avoid experimental bias. The study analyzed two additional independent replicas of 1 million unique cDNA reads from the same blood draw for two donors, one aged 18 to 29 and one aged 80 or older.

Results the study describes overall, beyond this receptor: Bulk unsorted PBMC profiling prevented conclusive comparison of naive and antigen-experienced compartments. Estimates of total diversity from one million sequenced T cells were regarded as lower bounds and underestimates. Because the CMV infection status of the donors was unknown, age-related changes in expanded clonotypes may potentially have been confounded. Observed TCR beta diversity per million T cells fell roughly linearly with age, and a significant reduction was already apparent by age approximately 41. The long-lived group showed more naive CD4+ T cells, fewer expanded clones and increased TCR diversity than the aged group, suggesting age selection. There was a strong correlation between observed TCR beta diversity and the percentage of naive T cells measured by flow cytometry.

The clonotype originates from a man aged 55 to 69 in good health. This receptor chain uses TRBV30 and TRBJ2-1; the D gene assignment is perhaps TRBD1 or TRBD2, with each matching 5 bases. The sample taken for sequencing was blood. CDR3 protein: CAWSVGVSLGEQFF. At the DNA level, the sequence is TGTGCCTGGAGTGTGGGGGTGAGTCTCGGTGAGCAGTTCTTC.